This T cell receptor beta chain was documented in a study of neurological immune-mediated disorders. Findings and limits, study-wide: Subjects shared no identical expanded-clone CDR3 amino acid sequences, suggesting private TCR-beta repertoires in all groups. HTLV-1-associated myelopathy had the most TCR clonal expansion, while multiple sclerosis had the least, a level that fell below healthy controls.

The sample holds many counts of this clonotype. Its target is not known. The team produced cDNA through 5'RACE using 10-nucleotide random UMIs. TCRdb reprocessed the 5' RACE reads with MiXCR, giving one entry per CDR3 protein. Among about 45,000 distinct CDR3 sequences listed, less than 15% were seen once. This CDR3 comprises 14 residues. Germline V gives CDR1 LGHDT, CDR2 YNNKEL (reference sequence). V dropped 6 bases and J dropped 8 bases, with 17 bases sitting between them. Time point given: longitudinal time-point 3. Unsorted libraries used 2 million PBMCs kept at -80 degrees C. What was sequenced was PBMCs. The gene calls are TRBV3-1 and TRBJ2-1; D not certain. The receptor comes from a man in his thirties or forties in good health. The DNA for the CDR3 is TGTGCCAGCAGTGGATCTCGGGCCTTGGATGAGCAGTTCTTC. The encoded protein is CASSGSRALDEQFF.